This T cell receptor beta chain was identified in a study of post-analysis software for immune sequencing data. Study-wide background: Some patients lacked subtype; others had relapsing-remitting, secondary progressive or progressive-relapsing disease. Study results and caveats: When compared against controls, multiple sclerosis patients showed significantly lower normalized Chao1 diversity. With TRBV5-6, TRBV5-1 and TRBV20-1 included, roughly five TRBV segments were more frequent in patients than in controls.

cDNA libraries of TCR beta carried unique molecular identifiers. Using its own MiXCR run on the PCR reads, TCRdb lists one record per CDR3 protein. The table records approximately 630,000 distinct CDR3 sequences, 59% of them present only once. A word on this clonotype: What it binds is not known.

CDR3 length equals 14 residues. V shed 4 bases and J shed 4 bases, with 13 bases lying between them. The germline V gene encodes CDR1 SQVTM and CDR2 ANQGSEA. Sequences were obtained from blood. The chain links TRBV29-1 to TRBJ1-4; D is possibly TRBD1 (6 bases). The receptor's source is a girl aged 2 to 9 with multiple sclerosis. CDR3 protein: CSVVGRGRNEKLFF. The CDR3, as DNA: TGCAGCGTTGTGGGGCGGGGGCGTAATGAAAAACTGTTTTTT.